The 30 T cell receptor beta chains listed next were all sequenced from one sample in a study of CD8+ T cells in alopecia areata. Once RNA had been extracted, it was reverse transcribed into cDNA to act as the sequencing template. Some clones are missing from TCRdb's copy, which holds only in-frame ones; the method was immunoSEQ multiplex PCR. Seen here are 150,000 to 200,000 clones, approximately 57% observed once, and the top ten hold 11% to 15%. Treatment specified: oral pan-JAK inhibitor, 5-10 mg twice daily. This specimen was CD4+ T cells sorted from blood, taken at week 24, from a patient treated with tofacitinib. The source is a human donor with alopecia areata.

This clone is a singleton in its sample. This chain joins TRBV6-5 and TRBJ1-2; D is unresolved. Looked up from germline, CDR1 is MNHEY and CDR2 is SVGAGI. Trimming took off 2 bases at V and 7 bases at J, with 17 bases between the two ends. The length of the CDR3 is 15 residues. The CDR3 nucleotides read TGTGCCAGCAGTTACCGAAGTTTGGCCACTTTTGGCTACACCTTC. This codes for CASSYRSLATFGYTF.

The J gene is TRBJ1-1, the V gene TRBV4-1, with D hard to call. Germline V lookup: CDR1 MGHRA, CDR2 YSYEKL. Trimming took 0 bases from V and 8 from J, leaving 13 bases between them. The CDR3 consists of 14 residues. The CDR3 DNA sequence: TGCGCCAGCAGCCAAGATCTGGTGCCCCAGGAAGCTTTCTTT. It is translated as CASSQDLVPQEAFF.

The chain recombines TRBV15 with TRBJ2-5, with TRBD1 matching 7 bases. Germline V gene data show CDR1 as LNHNV and CDR2 as YYDKDF (reference sequence). This CDR3 comprises 13 residues. V lost 5 bases and J lost 5; bases outside the gene matches: 5. CDR3 sequence reads: CATSPGQVETQYF. CDR3 nucleotides: TGTGCCACCAGCCCCGGACAGGTGGAGACCCAGTACTTC.

The V gene is TRBV9, the J gene TRBJ2-7, with 10 bases that match TRBD1. There are 16 residues in the CDR3. Germline trimming cut 2 bases from V and 6 bases from J; bases unmatched to any gene: 11. Looked up from germline, CDR1 is SGDLS and CDR2 is YYNGEE. The CDR3 region is CASSVTPDRGRGEQYF. CDR3 nucleotide sequence: TGTGCCAGCAGCGTTACGCCCGACAGGGGGCGAGGCGAGCAGTACTTC. The full variable domain, completed using reference TRBV9 and TRBJ2-7, is DSGVTQTPKHLITATGQRVTLRCSPRSGDLSVYWYQQSLDQGLQFLIQYYNGEERAKGNILERFSAQQFPDLHSELNLSSLELGDSALYFCASSVTPDRGRGEQYFGPGTRLTVT.

This chain links TRBV2 with TRBJ1-6, with 10 bases that match TRBD1. V shed 6 bases, J shed 8 bases, and the junction held 7 bases outside the gene matches. Germline V gene sequence: CDR1 SNHLY, CDR2 FYNNEI. This CDR3 comprises 15 residues. The DNA of the CDR3 is TGTGCCAGCAGCCGAACCGGGACAGGGGATTCACCCCTCCACTTT. Its translation: CASSRTGTGDSPLHF.

This rearrangement joins TRBV5-4 to TRBJ1-2, with TRBD1 as a possible D gene (5 bases). The germline CDR1 and CDR2 sequences are SGHNT and YYREEE (reference sequence). Trimming left V 0 bases short and J 7 bases short, with 13 bases between. This CDR3 comprises 14 residues. In DNA, the CDR3 is TGTGCCAGCAGCTTGGCGGGGCAGGGCGGTGGCTACACCTTC. Translating it yields CASSLAGQGGGYTF.

This clone was observed many times. The chain combines TRBV18 with TRBJ2-7; D perhaps matches TRBD1 (5 bases). Germline values: CDR1 KGHSH, CDR2 LQKENI. V lost 3 bases to trimming and J lost 2 bases, with 11 bases between them. CDR3 length: 14 amino acids. The CDR3 loop reads CASSPSQGAYEQYF. The CDR3 DNA sequence: TGTGCCAGCTCACCGAGCCAGGGCGCCTACGAGCAGTACTTC.

V is TRBV29-1 and J is TRBJ1-1; D is possibly TRBD1 (5 bases). Germline values: CDR1 SQVTM, CDR2 ANQGSEA. CDR3 length: 13 residues. With 5 bases removed from V and 3 bases from J, the gap between germline ends came to 13 bases. CDR3 residues: CSVRGEEYTEAFF. The CDR3 nucleotides are TGCAGCGTTCGGGGGGAAGAGTACACTGAAGCTTTCTTT.

V is TRBV13 and J is TRBJ2-3; D is ambiguous. The germline CDR1 and CDR2 sequences are PRHDT and FYEKMQ (reference sequence). The CDR3 runs to 13 residues. The V end was cut by 5 bases, the J end by 0 bases, with 6 bases between. The CDR3 DNA follows: TGTGCCAGCAGCACAACTAGCACAGATACGCAGTATTTT. The encoded protein is CASSTTSTDTQYF.

This chain connects TRBV29-1 to TRBJ2-5; 8 bases agree with TRBD1. Trimming took 7 bases from V and 0 from J; bases not matched to a gene: 7. This CDR3 is 14 amino acids long. The germline V gene encodes CDR1 SQVTM and CDR2 ANQGSEA. The CDR3 coding sequence is TGCAGCGGACGGACAGGGATGTACCAAGAGACCCAGTACTTC. Amino acid sequence: CSGRTGMYQETQYF. The full variable domain, completed using reference TRBV29-1 and TRBJ2-5, is SAVISQKPSRDICQRGTSLTIQCQVDSQVTMMFWYRQQPGQSLTLIATANQGSEATYESGFVIDKFPISRPNLTFSTLTVSNMSPEDSSIYLCSGRTGMYQETQYFGPGTRLLVL.

The chain uses TRBV5-1 and TRBJ2-7, with a possible D match to TRBD1 (6 bases). Germline V gene lookup returns CDR1 SGHRS and CDR2 YFSETQ. Trimming took 1 base from V and 3 from J, leaving 11 bases between them. This CDR3 has 14 amino acids. The CDR3 coding sequence is TGCGCCAGCAGCTTGCGGACAGATGACTACGAGCAGTACTTC. Translating it yields CASSLRTDDYEQYF.

The V and J genes are TRBV5-1 and TRBJ1-5; TRBD1 matches at 10 bases. This CDR3 comprises 15 residues. CDR1 is SGHRS, CDR2 YFSETQ, per germline. Trimming at V came to 2 bases and at J to 6 bases, leaving 5 bases not matched to a gene. In nucleotides, the CDR3 is TGCGCCAGCAGCTTCGGGACAGGGGCGTTTCAGCCCCAGCATTTT. Its protein is CASSFGTGAFQPQHF.

This sequence joins TRBV5-1 and TRBJ1-1; 8 positions agree with TRBD1. The CDR3 sequence is 15 residues long. The ends lost 4 bases at V and 1 base at J; junction bases unmatched: 6. Looked up from germline, CDR1 is SGHRS and CDR2 is YFSETQ. In DNA, the CDR3 is TGCGCCAGCAGCCTGCAACAGGGGGAGAACACTGAAGCTTTCTTT. It encodes CASSLQQGENTEAFF.

The chain is built from TRBV9 and TRBJ1-1, with D maybe TRBD1 (6 bases). The V end lost 1 base, the J end lost 0 bases, and 19 bases lay between the germline ends. This CDR3 contains 18 residues. CDR1 is SGDLS, CDR2 YYNGEE, per germline. The CDR3 DNA reads TGTGCCAGCAGCGTAACTTGGCGGGGGGCAGGAATGAACACTGAAGCTTTCTTT. Translation: CASSVTWRGAGMNTEAFF.

This chain connects TRBV5-1 to TRBJ1-1; D is unclear. The ends were cut back, 5 bases at V and 4 bases at J, with 12 bases in the middle. Germline values: CDR1 SGHRS, CDR2 YFSETQ. The CDR3 totals 13 residues. In DNA form, the CDR3 reads TGCGCCAGCAGATCGCTTCAGACCACTGAAGCTTTCTTT. This codes for CASRSLQTTEAFF.

Turning to this clone: The same CDR3 arises from other DNA sequences in this sample as well. J is TRBJ1-1 and V is TRBV29-1; D not certain. The CDR3 totals 13 residues. Between the trimmed V and J ends, which lost 4 bases and 0 bases, there was a span of 9 bases. Germline CDR1 and CDR2: SQVTM and ANQGSEA. The CDR3 loop is CSVGTGMNTEAFF. Written as DNA, the CDR3 is TGCAGCGTTGGTACCGGGATGAACACTGAAGCTTTCTTT.

V and J are TRBV14 and TRBJ2-6; D not certain. Germline V gives CDR1 SGHDN, CDR2 FVKESK. Between the trimmed V and J ends, which lost 5 bases and 4 bases, there was a span of 6 bases. The CDR3 loop spans 13 amino acids. The CDR3 spells CASSSPGANVLTF. As DNA, the CDR3 is TGTGCCAGCAGCTCTCCAGGGGCCAACGTCCTGACTTTC. Using reference TRBV14 and TRBJ2-6 for the parts outside the CDR3, the full variable domain is EAGVTQFPSHSVIEKGQTVTLRCDPISGHDNLYWYRRVMGKEIKFLLHFVKESKQDESGMPNNRFLAERTGGTYSTLKVQPAELEDSGVYFCASSSPGANVLTFGAGSRLTVL.

This chain links TRBV10-3 with TRBJ1-6; D is uncertain. This CDR3 is built from 15 residues. Germline values: CDR1 ENHRY, CDR2 SYGVKD. V was cut by 4 bases and J by 10 bases, with 17 bases left in between. The CDR3 protein is CAISAGPAESSPLHF. CDR3 DNA: TGTGCCATCAGTGCTGGGCCGGCGGAGAGCTCACCCCTCCACTTT.

The chain combines TRBV5-1 with TRBJ1-1; 9 nucleotides agree with TRBD1. CDR1 SGHRS and CDR2 YFSETQ come from the germline V gene. V gave up 3 bases and J gave up 1 base; unmatched junction bases: 4. The CDR3 sequence is 15 residues long. Here the CDR3 DNA reads TGCGCCAGCAGCTGGGTGACAGGGGGGAACACTGAAGCTTTCTTT. This translates into CASSWVTGGNTEAFF.

The V gene is TRBV5-1, the J gene TRBJ1-6, with 7 bases aligning to TRBD1. This CDR3 region has 17 residues. Germline V lookup: CDR1 SGHRS, CDR2 YFSETQ. V lost 1 base to trimming and J lost 6 bases; unmatched junction nucleotides: 10. The CDR3 bases are TGCGCCAGCAGCTTGTCGGCCACGGGACAGTCTAATTCACCCCTCCACTTT. Its translation: CASSLSATGQSNSPLHF. The variable domain in full, completed from reference TRBV5-1 and TRBJ1-6, reads KAGVTQTPRYLIKTRGQQVTLSCSPISGHRSVSWYQQTPGQGLQFLFEYFSETQRNKGNFPGRFSGRQFSNSRSEMNVSTLELGDSALYLCASSLSATGQSNSPLHFGNGTRLTVT.

The sample holds a few counts of this clone. The CDR3 loop reads CSVTTGTIQETQYF. CDR3 sequence (DNA): TGCAGCGTAACGACCGGGACTATCCAAGAGACCCAGTACTTC. The chain is built from TRBV29-1 and TRBJ2-5; TRBD2 aligns across 7 bases. CDR3 length equals 14 residues. Trimming took 6 bases from V and 1 from J; bases not matched to a gene: 8. Germline lookup yields CDR1 SQVTM and CDR2 ANQGSEA.

This chain links TRBV7-9 with TRBJ1-5; D is possibly TRBD1 (6 bases). The CDR3 runs to 16 residues. V lost 0 bases to trimming and J lost 3 bases, with 12 bases between them. The germline V gene encodes CDR1 SEHNR and CDR2 FQNEAQ (reference sequence). The CDR3, as DNA: TGTGCCAGCAGCTTAGCGTCTGGGACACACAATCAGCCCCAGCATTTT. It encodes CASSLASGTHNQPQHF.

Only one count was recorded for this clone. This rearrangement joins TRBV2 to TRBJ1-4; maybe TRBD1 (5 bases). CDR1 is SNHLY and CDR2 is FYNNEI in the germline V gene. CDR3 size: 14 residues. V was cut by 4 bases and J by 7 bases, with 13 bases left in between. CDR3 sequence: CASSVGRVGEKLFF. CDR3 nucleotides: TGTGCCAGCAGTGTCGGCAGGGTTGGTGAAAAACTGTTTTTT.

The V gene is TRBV7-2, the J gene TRBJ1-2, with D perhaps matching TRBD1 (6 bases). CDR3 size: 14 residues. Trimming cost V 5 bases and J 5 bases, with 15 bases left between them. Germline V gene data show CDR1 as SGHTA and CDR2 as FQGNSA. CDR3 region: CASSATLGQYGYTF. The DNA for the CDR3 is TGTGCCAGCAGCGCTACCCTTGGACAGTATGGCTACACCTTC.

The chain is built from TRBV18 and TRBJ1-2, with D hard to call. V shed 6 bases and J shed 1 base, with 18 bases lying between them. CDR3 length equals 16 residues. The germline V gene has CDR1 KGHSH and CDR2 LQKENI. The CDR3 protein is CASSSIYGDNNYGYTF. The DNA of the CDR3 is TGTGCCAGCTCGTCAATTTACGGGGATAATAACTATGGCTACACCTTC.

The V gene is TRBV10-2, the J gene TRBJ2-1, with a possible D match to TRBD2 (6 bases). Trimming shortened V by 7 bases and J by 0 bases, and 19 bases separated the two germline ends. The CDR3 spans 17 residues. Germline V gives CDR1 WSHSY, CDR2 SAAADI. CDR3 in amino acids: CASTEGTPLYSYNEQFF. CDR3 coding DNA: TGCGCCAGCACGGAGGGAACCCCACTATACTCCTACAATGAGCAGTTCTTC.

This clone was detected a few times. The chain combines TRBV30 with TRBJ2-7; D gene ambiguous. Germline V CDR1 and CDR2: GTSNPN, SVGIG (reference sequence). This CDR3 region has 13 residues. V was clipped by 0 bases and J by 3 bases, with 9 bases between them. The CDR3 nucleotides are TGTGCCTGGAGTGTGGCAGCTCTCTACGAGCAGTACTTC. Translation gives CAWSVAALYEQYF.

This clone was detected a few times. V and J are TRBV4-1 and TRBJ1-5; 7 bases are a match to TRBD1. Germline V lookup: CDR1 MGHRA, CDR2 YSYEKL. Germline trimming cut 0 bases from V and 6 bases from J; bases unmatched to any gene: 20. The CDR3 extends over 20 amino acids. CDR3 loop: CASSQEVRPSTGRIGQPQHF. CDR3 nucleotide sequence: TGCGCCAGCAGCCAAGAGGTACGACCCTCGACAGGGAGAATTGGTCAGCCCCAGCATTTT.

This clone came up once. This sequence joins TRBV2 and TRBJ1-2, with 7 bases fitting TRBD1. V gave up 10 bases and J gave up 7 bases; unmatched junction bases: 6. The germline gives CDR1 SNHLY, CDR2 FYNNEI. The CDR3 consists of 11 residues. The DNA of the CDR3 is TGTGCCACACGACAGGGTGCTGGCTACACCTTC. Encoded protein: CATRQGAGYTF.

The chain joins TRBV18 to TRBJ2-1, with D possibly matching TRBD2 (7 bases). CDR1 is KGHSH, CDR2 LQKENI, per germline. The V gene lost 9 bases and the J gene lost 9 bases, with 24 bases spanning the gap. The CDR3 consists of 15 residues. The CDR3 region is CASSTRTAGSGEQFF. The CDR3 region has the DNA TGTGCCAGTTCAACGAGGACAGCGGGGTCCGGTGAGCAGTTCTTC.